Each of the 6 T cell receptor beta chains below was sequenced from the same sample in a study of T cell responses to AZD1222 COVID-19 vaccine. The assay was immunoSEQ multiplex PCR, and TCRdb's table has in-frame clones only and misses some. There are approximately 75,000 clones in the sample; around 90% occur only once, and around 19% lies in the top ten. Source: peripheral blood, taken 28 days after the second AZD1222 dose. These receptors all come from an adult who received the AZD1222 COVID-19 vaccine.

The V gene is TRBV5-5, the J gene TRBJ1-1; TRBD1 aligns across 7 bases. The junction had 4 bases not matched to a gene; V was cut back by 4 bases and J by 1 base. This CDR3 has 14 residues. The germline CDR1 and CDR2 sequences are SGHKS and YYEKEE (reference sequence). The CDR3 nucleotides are TGTGCCAGCAGCCAGGGGGTTGCGAACACTGAAGCTTTCTTT. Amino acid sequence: CASSQGVANTEAFF. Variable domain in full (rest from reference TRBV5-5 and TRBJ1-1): DAGVTQSPTHLIKTRGQQVTLRCSPISGHKSVSWYQQVLGQGPQFIFQYYEKEERGRGNFPDRFSARQFPNYSSELNVNALLLGDSALYLCASSQGVANTEAFFGQGTRLTVV.

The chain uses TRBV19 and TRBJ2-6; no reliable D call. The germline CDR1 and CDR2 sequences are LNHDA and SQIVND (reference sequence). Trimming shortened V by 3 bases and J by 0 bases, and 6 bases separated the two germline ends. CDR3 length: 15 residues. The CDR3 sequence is CASSIPHSGANVLTF. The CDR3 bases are TGTGCCAGTAGTATTCCCCACTCTGGGGCCAACGTCCTGACTTTC.

The CDR3 coding sequence is TGTGCCAGCAGCCAAGATTTATCCCCACTAGCGAGCTCCTACAATGAGCAGTTCTTC. Protein sequence: CASSQDLSPLASSYNEQFF. The V and J genes are TRBV14 and TRBJ2-1; 7 nucleotides agree with TRBD2. CDR1 SGHDN and CDR2 FVKESK come from the germline V gene. This CDR3 contains 19 residues. Trimming at V came to 0 bases and at J to 0 bases, leaving 11 bases not matched to a gene.

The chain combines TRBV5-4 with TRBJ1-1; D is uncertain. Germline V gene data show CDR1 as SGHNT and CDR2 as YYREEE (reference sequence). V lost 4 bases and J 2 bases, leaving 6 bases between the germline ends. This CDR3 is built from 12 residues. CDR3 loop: CASSRSNTEAFF. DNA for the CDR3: TGTGCCAGCAGCCGCAGCAACACTGAAGCTTTCTTT. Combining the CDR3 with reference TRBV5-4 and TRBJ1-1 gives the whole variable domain ETGVTQSPTHLIKTRGQQVTLRCSSQSGHNTVSWYQQALGQGPQFIFQYYREEENGRGNFPPRFSGLQFPNYSSELNVNALELDDSALYLCASSRSNTEAFFGQGTRLTVV.

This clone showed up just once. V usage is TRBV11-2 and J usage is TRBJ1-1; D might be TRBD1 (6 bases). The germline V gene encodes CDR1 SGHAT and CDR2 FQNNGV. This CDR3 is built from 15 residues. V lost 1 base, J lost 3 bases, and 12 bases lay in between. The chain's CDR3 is CASSLAGAIYTEAFF. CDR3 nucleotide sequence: TGTGCCAGCAGCTTAGCGGGGGCGATCTACACTGAAGCTTTCTTT.

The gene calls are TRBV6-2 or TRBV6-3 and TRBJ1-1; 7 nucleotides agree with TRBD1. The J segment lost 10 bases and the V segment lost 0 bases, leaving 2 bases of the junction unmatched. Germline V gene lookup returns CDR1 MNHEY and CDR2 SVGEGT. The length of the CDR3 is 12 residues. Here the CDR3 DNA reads TGTGCCAGCAGTTACTCGACAGGGCTAGCTTTCTTT. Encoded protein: CASSYSTGLAFF.